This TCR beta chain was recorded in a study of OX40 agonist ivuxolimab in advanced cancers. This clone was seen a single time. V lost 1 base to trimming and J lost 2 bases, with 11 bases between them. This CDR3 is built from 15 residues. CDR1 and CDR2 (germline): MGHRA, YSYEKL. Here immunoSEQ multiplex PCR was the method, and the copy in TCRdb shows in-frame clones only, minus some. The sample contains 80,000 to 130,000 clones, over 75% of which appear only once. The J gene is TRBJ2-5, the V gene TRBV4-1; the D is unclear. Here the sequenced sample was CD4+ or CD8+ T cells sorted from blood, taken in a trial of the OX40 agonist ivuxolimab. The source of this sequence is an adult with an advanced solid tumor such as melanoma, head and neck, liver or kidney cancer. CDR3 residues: CASSQGGSLQETQYF. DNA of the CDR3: TGCGCCAGCAGCCAAGGGGGATCTTTACAAGAGACCCAGTACTTC.